This T cell receptor (beta chain) was obtained from a study of blood T cell repertoires in COVID-19. Looking at the study overall: Sample material is recorded as cDNA or gDNA derived from T cells, B-cell-depleted T cells, or PBMCs.

Authors' analysis steps: By means of reference gene primer amplification, nucleated cell counts were estimated. Profiled with immunoSEQ multiplex PCR; TCRdb holds only in-frame clones, not every one. V and J calls and clone size come straight from that table; D and trimming were deduced from the DNA. Seen here are hundreds of thousands of clones, 80% to 90% observed once, and the top ten hold about 7.4%. The V end lost 3 bases, the J end lost 6 bases, and 15 bases lay between the germline ends. The CDR3 totals 14 residues. Germline V gene data show CDR1 as KGHSH and CDR2 as LQKENI. The receptor was derived from a woman in her fifties or sixties with acute or convalescent COVID-19. The gene calls are TRBV18 and TRBJ2-7; D is possibly TRBD2 (5 bases). The sequenced sample was peripheral blood. The CDR3 DNA sequence: TGTGCCAGCTCACCCGACCGGGGAAACCCCGAGCAGTACTTC. This encodes CASSPDRGNPEQYF.